This TCR beta chain emerged from a study of post-analysis software for immune sequencing data. Study-wide context: The study covered relapsing-remitting, secondary progressive and progressive-relapsing courses of multiple sclerosis.

Whole-study findings and limits: The authors found that F measure strongly co-clustered same-batch samples. Controls showed significantly higher normalized Chao1 diversity than did multiple sclerosis patients.

Tagging with unique molecular identifiers was a feature of the TCR beta cDNA libraries. From 1 to 10 million T cells, roughly 540,000 cDNA molecules were obtained. TCRdb used MiXCR to reprocess the PCR reads, holding one entry per CDR3 protein. The repertoire holds 750,000 to 950,000 distinct CDR3 sequences, with 53% as singletons. As regards this clonotype: Its specificity is unknown.

The sequencing sample was made of blood. The TCR was taken from a girl under 18 with multiple sclerosis.

The CDR3 DNA reads as TGTGCCAGCAGCTTAACAAAGGCTCAGCCCCAGCATTTT. It specifies CASSLTKAQPQHF. The genes are TRBV11-2 and TRBJ1-5; D gene unclear. Trimming left V 2 bases short and J 6 bases short, with 8 bases between. The germline V gene encodes CDR1 SGHAT and CDR2 FQNNGV. This CDR3 has 13 residues.